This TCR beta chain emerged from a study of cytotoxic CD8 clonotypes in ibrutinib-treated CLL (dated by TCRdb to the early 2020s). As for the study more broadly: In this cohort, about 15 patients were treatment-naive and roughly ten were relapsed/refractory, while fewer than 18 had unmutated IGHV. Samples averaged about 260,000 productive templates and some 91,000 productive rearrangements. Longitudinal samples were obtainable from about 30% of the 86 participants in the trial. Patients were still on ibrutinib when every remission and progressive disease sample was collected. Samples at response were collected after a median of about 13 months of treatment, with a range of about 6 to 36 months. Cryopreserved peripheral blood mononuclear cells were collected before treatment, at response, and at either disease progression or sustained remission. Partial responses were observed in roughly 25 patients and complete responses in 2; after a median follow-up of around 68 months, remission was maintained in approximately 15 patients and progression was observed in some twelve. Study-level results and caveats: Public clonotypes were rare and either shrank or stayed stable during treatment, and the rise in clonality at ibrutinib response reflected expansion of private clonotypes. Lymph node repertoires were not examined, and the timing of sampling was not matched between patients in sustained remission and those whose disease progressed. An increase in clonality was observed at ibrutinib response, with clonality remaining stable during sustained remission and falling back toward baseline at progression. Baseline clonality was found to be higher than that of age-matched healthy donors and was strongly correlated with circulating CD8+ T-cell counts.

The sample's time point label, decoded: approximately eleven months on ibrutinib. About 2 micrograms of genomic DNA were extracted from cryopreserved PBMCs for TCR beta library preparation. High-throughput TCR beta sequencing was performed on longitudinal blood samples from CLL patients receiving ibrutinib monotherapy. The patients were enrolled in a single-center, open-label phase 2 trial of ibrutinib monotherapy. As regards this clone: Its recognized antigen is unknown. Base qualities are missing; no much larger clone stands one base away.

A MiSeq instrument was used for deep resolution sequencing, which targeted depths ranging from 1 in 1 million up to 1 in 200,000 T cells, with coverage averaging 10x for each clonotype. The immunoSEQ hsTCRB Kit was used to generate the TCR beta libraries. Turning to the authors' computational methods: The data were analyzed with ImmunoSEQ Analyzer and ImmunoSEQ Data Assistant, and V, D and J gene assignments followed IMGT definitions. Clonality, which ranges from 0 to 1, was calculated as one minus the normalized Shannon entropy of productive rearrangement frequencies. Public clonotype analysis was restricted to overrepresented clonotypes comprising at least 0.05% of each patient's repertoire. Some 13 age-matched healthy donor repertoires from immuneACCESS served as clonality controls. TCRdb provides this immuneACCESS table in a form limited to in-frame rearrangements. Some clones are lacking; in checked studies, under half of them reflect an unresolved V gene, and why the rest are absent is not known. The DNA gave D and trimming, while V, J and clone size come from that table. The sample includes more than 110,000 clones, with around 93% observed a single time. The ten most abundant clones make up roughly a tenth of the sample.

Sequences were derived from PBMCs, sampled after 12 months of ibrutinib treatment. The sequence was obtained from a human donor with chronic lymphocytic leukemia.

The CDR3 reads as follows: CASGSIRNRETQYF. The DNA sequence is given as TGTGCCAGCGGATCTATACGTAATCGGGAGACCCAGTACTTC. Rearrangement joined TRBV28 to TRBJ2-5, with no reliable assignment of the D segment. CDR1 and CDR2 were assigned from the germline V gene as MDHEN and SYDVKM. V is shortened by 8 bases, J by 5 bases, and the region joining them spans 18 bases. The CDR3 holds 14 amino acids from the cysteine to the phenylalanine. The entry retains the CDR3 DNA only, 42 bases that are in frame from base 1.